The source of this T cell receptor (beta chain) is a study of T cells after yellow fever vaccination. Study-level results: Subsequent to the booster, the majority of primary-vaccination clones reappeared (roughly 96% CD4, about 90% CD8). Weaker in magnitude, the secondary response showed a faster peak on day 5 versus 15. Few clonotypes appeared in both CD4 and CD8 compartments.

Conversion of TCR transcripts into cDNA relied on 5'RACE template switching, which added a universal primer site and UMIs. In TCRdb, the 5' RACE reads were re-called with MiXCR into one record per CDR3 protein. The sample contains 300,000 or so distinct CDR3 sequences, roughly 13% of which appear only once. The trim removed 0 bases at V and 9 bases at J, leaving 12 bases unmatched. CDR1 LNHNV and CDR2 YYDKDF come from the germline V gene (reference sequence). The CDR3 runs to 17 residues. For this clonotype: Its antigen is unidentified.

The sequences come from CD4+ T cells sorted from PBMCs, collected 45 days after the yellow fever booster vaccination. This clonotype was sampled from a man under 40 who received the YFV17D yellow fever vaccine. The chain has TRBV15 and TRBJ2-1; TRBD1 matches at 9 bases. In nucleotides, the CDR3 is TGTGCCACCAGCAGAGATCGGGGGACAGGGACGGCGGGTGAGCAGTTCTTC. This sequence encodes CATSRDRGTGTAGEQFF.